This T cell receptor (beta chain) came from a study of T-cell reconstitution after alpha-beta-depleted transplantation in children. From germline, CDR1 is MNHEY and CDR2 SVGAGI. Trimming shortened V by 0 bases and J by 5 bases, and 17 bases separated the two germline ends. This CDR3 comprises 17 residues. This clonotype was observed many times. Researchers prepared the TCRbeta library using unique molecular identifiers, the study reports. TCRdb analysed the PCR reads with MiXCR anew, one entry per CDR3 protein. The sample records 15,000 to 20,000 distinct CDR3 sequences, 12% being singletons. This clonotype was obtained from a boy in the first two years of life who had a stem cell transplant for Wiskott-Aldrich syndrome, so the T cells may come from the graft donor. This chain uses TRBV6-5 with TRBJ1-5; D might be TRBD1 (5 bases). This specimen consisted of PBMCs, mostly from graft donor cells, obtained 180 days after TCRalphabeta/CD19-depleted stem cell transplant. The CDR3, as DNA: TGTGCCAGCAGTTACTCGAAGTGGGGCACAGGTTATCAGCCCCAGCATTTT. Protein: CASSYSKWGTGYQPQHF.